A single T cell receptor beta chain is shown here with its context. This sample was included in a study of blood T cell repertoires in COVID-19. The overall study: Sites across the United States, Italy and Spain contributed samples from acute and convalescent COVID-19. Sources were T cells, B-cell-depleted T cells, or PBMCs; the material itself was cDNA or gDNA.

Source study methods: By means of reference gene primer amplification, nucleated cell counts were estimated. Sequenced by immunoSEQ multiplex PCR; TCRdb stores in-frame clones only, minus some. D and trimming come from the DNA, and the V and J calls and clone size come from that table. The sample has 120,000 to 150,000 clones; more than 75% are singletons. The receptor's source is a human donor in a cohort sampled during active COVID-19. The sample was peripheral blood.

The DNA for the CDR3 is TGTGCCAGCAGCTTAGTCGGGGTCTGGCAGGGGGCCTACAATGAGCAGTTCTTC. Its translation: CASSLVGVWQGAYNEQFF. J is TRBJ2-1 and V is TRBV11-2; 7 bases match TRBD1. There are 18 residues in the CDR3. Looked up from germline, CDR1 is SGHAT and CDR2 is FQNNGV. After removal of 1 base from V and 2 bases from J, the junction contained 11 bases not matched to a gene.